This T cell receptor beta chain derives from a study of blood T cell repertoires in COVID-19. Study at large: COVID-19 samples, acute and convalescent, were from the United States, Italy and Spain. From T cells, B-cell-depleted T cells, or PBMCs came the material, which was cDNA or gDNA.

Original methodology: Amplified reference gene primers provided the basis for estimating nucleated cell counts. Clones were read by immunoSEQ multiplex PCR, and TCRdb kept only the in-frame ones, dropping some. From that table come the V and J calls and clone size; the DNA was used to work out D and trimming. The data hold approximately 170,000 clones, with 81% observed a single time. V was pared by 6 bases and J by 2 bases, with 11 bases of the junction left unmatched. Germline-derived CDR1 and CDR2 are SGHNT and YYREEE (reference sequence). This CDR3 has 16 residues. The TCR was taken from a man aged 55-75 years with active or convalescent COVID-19. The genes are TRBV5-4 and TRBJ2-3; 8 bases fit TRBD2. The sequenced material came from peripheral blood. The CDR3 spells CASKPGAGGDTDTQYF. CDR3 sequence (DNA): TGTGCCAGCAAGCCCGGGGCGGGGGGCGACACAGATACGCAGTATTTT.